The 32 T cell receptor beta chains presented below share a single source sample, sequenced in a study of CD8+CD57+ T cells in acquired aplastic anemia (dated by TCRdb to 2016 to 2019). The data were produced on an Illumina HiSeq 2000. Genomic DNA served as template for TCR beta VDJ combination and CDR3 sequence profiling. In TCRdb, the public reads were trimmed at Q25 with fastp and aligned with MiXCR, with productive beta chains retained. Identical CDR3 protein sequences are pooled into one entry, listed with their most common genes and DNA. The sample contains 30,000 to 40,000 distinct CDR3 sequences, around 82% of them found a single time. 20% to 25% of the sample comes from the top ten. The sample comprised sorted CD4+, CD8+, or CD8+CD57+ T cells (not recorded which) from PBMCs. The receptors come from a human donor in good health, serving as a control.

V gene TRBV2 combines with J gene TRBJ1-3, with D hard to call. The length of the CDR3 is 14 residues. The germline V gene has CDR1 SNHLY and CDR2 FYNNEI. V shed 8 bases and J shed 0 bases, with 11 bases lying between them. CDR3 sequence (DNA): TGTGCCAGCCACCTTTCCCCCTCTGGAAACACCATATATTTT. It yields the protein CASHLSPSGNTIYF.

J is TRBJ2-5 and V is TRBV25-1; D unresolved. The V end lost 1 base, the J end lost 5 bases, and 14 bases lay between the germline ends. This CDR3 is built from 15 residues. Germline V gene data show CDR1 as MGHDK and CDR2 as SYGVNS. The CDR3 reads CASSELGLIGETQYF. The CDR3 nucleotides are TGTGCCAGCAGTGAATTAGGTTTGATCGGGGAGACCCAGTACTTC.

This chain uses TRBV20-1 with TRBJ2-5, with TRBD2 matching over 13 bases. Germline trimming cut 1 base from V and 6 bases from J; bases unmatched to any gene: 5. CDR1 and CDR2 (germline): DFQATT, SNEGSKA (reference sequence). CDR3 length: 15 residues. The CDR3 coding sequence is TGCAGTGCTAGAGGGGGGACTAGCGGGGAGCAGACCCAGTACTTC. Translated: CSARGGTSGEQTQYF.

The chain is built from TRBV4-3 and TRBJ1-2; D gene ambiguous. The CDR3 spans 12 residues. The germline V gene encodes CDR1 LGHNA and CDR2 YSLEER. Trimming pared 2 bases from V and 8 bases from J, leaving 9 bases between. The CDR3 nucleotides read TGCGCCAGCAGCCAAATTAGTCAAGGCTACACCTTC. Protein product: CASSQISQGYTF.

The J gene is TRBJ1-5, the V gene TRBV10-3; the D is unclear. Germline CDR1 ENHRY, CDR2 SYGVKD. The CDR3 sequence is 13 residues long. V shed 2 bases and J shed 5 bases, with 7 bases lying between them. The CDR3 DNA sequence: TGTGCCATCAGTGAGGACACTTATCAGCCCCAGCATTTT. Encoded protein: CAISEDTYQPQHF.

The chain is built from TRBV9 and TRBJ1-6; D gene ambiguous. The germline CDR1 and CDR2 sequences are SGDLS and YYNGEE. CDR3 length equals 13 residues. The V gene lost 8 bases and the J gene lost 9 bases, with 15 bases spanning the gap. Written as DNA, the CDR3 is TGTGCCAGTGGGGAGCTGCGAGGTTCACCCCTCCACTTT. Translated, it gives CASGELRGSPLHF.

In its sample, this clonotype was seen a few times. The rearrangement joins TRBV12-3 or TRBV12-4 to TRBJ2-3; D not resolved. The tail of the sequence fits TRBJ1-5 better, so the J call may be wrong. The CDR3 length is 14 residues. The CDR3 loop is CASSLGVSTDTQHF. The CDR3, as DNA: TGTGCCAGCAGCCTTGGGGTAAGCACAGATACGCAGCATTTT.

The CDR3: CASSTRQGGSYEQYF. The CDR3 DNA sequence: TGTGCCAGTAGTACCCGACAGGGGGGATCCTACGAGCAGTACTTC. V gene TRBV19 combines with J gene TRBJ2-7; TRBD1 agrees at 9 bases. The V and J ends lost 4 bases and 1 base, in that order; junction bases with no gene match: 5. This CDR3 is 15 amino acids long. The V gene's germline CDR1 is LNHDA and CDR2 SQIVND (reference sequence). The entire variable domain, with the rest obtained from reference TRBV19 and TRBJ2-7, is as follows: DGGITQSPKYLFRKEGQNVTLSCEQNLNHDAMYWYRQDPGQGLRLIYYSQIVNDFQKGDIAEGYSVSREKKESFPLTVTSAQKNPTAFYLCASSTRQGGSYEQYFGPGTRLTVT.

This chain links TRBV5-6 with TRBJ2-2; a possible D gene is TRBD1 (6 bases). This CDR3 region has 13 residues. Germline V gene sequence: CDR1 SGHDT, CDR2 YYEEEE. The germline V and J ends were trimmed by 4 bases and 6 bases, with 10 bases remaining between them. CDR3 in amino acids: CASSRRGAGELFF. The CDR3 DNA reads as TGTGCCAGCAGCCGCAGGGGTGCCGGGGAGCTGTTTTTT.

The genes are TRBV19 and TRBJ1-3; D not resolved. The CDR3 length is 13 residues. Germline V gene data show CDR1 as LNHDA and CDR2 as SQIVND (reference sequence). Trimming cost V 5 bases and J 6 bases, with 11 bases left between them. CDR3 in amino acids: CASSRVGENTIYF. The CDR3, as DNA: TGTGCCAGTAGTCGAGTGGGTGAAAACACCATATATTTT.

The chain has TRBV9 and TRBJ2-1; D is undetermined. The CDR3 sequence is 15 residues long. Trimming cost V 1 base and J 0 bases, with 8 bases left between them. The germline V gene has CDR1 SGDLS and CDR2 YYNGEE. CDR3 protein: CASSVYQNSYNEQFF. The DNA for the CDR3 is TGTGCCAGCAGCGTATACCAGAACTCCTACAATGAGCAGTTCTTC.

The J gene is TRBJ1-3, the V gene TRBV25-1; no definite D call. The CDR3 contains 15 residues. The germline V and J ends were trimmed by 5 bases and 0 bases, with 11 bases remaining between them. The germline V gene has CDR1 MGHDK and CDR2 SYGVNS. This CDR3 is CASSYSSGSGNTIYF. CDR3 nucleotide sequence: TGTGCCAGCAGTTACTCGTCAGGCTCTGGAAACACCATATATTTT.

The gene calls are TRBV10-3 and TRBJ2-5; no clear D. Deletions cut 2 bases from V and 2 bases from J, with 9 bases between. This CDR3 comprises 14 residues. CDR1 ENHRY and CDR2 SYGVKD come from the germline V gene. The CDR3 bases are TGTGCCATCAGTGAGGGCGTAACTCAAGAGACCCAGTACTTC. It translates to CAISEGVTQETQYF.

The genes are TRBV19 and TRBJ2-7, with 8 bases fitting TRBD2. Per the germline V gene, CDR1 is LNHDA and CDR2 is SQIVND (reference sequence). The ends lost 5 bases at V and 4 bases at J; junction bases unmatched: 7. The CDR3 totals 14 residues. The CDR3 reads CASSPLSGGYEQYF. The CDR3 DNA follows: TGTGCCAGTAGTCCTCTCAGCGGGGGTTACGAGCAGTACTTC.

The V and J genes are TRBV6-1 and TRBJ2-3, with D hard to call. Germline V gene sequence: CDR1 MNHNS, CDR2 SASEGT. Between the trimmed V and J ends, which lost 6 bases and 2 bases, there was a span of 15 bases. The CDR3 has 15 residues. The CDR3 DNA is TGTGCCAGCAGGCTGAGCAGCGCCTACACAGATACGCAGTATTTT. It encodes CASRLSSAYTDTQYF.

The V gene is TRBV7-9, the J gene TRBJ1-3; D not certain. The V gene's germline CDR1 is SEHNR and CDR2 FQNEAQ (reference sequence). CDR3 length: 11 amino acids. Trimming took 3 bases from V and 9 from J, leaving 6 bases between them. CDR3 protein: CASSFGFTIYF. CDR3 in DNA: TGTGCCAGCAGCTTTGGGTTCACCATATATTTT.

The chain uses TRBV10-3 and TRBJ2-7; D possibly corresponds to TRBD2 (5 bases). The CDR3 totals 14 residues. Germline loops: CDR1 ENHRY, CDR2 SYGVKD. V was trimmed by 0 bases and J by 4 bases, leaving 10 bases between them. The CDR3 DNA sequence: TGTGCCATCAGTGAGTCGTGGGAGCGGTACGAGCAGTACTTC. Its translation: CAISESWERYEQYF.

The genes are TRBV4-3 and TRBJ1-2, with a possible D match to TRBD1 (6 bases). The CDR3 extends over 17 amino acids. Trimming removed 4 bases at V and 2 bases at J, with 20 bases between. Germline values: CDR1 LGHNA, CDR2 YSLEER. The CDR3 DNA sequence: TGCGCCAGCAGCCTCCACCTAGGGGACACCACGAACTATGGCTACACCTTC. Translation gives CASSLHLGDTTNYGYTF.

This clonotype counts as medium-sized (0.01 to 0.1%). The V and J genes are TRBV19 and TRBJ1-1; D might be TRBD1 (6 bases). CDR1 is LNHDA, CDR2 SQIVND, per germline (reference sequence). There are 13 residues in the CDR3. Trimming took off 5 bases at V and 2 bases at J, with 9 bases between the two ends. The CDR3 nucleotides read TGTGCCAGTAGTGGGACACCCAACACTGAAGCTTTCTTT. Protein sequence: CASSGTPNTEAFF.

This clonotype was seen a handful of times. This chain links TRBV2 with TRBJ2-1, with 11 bases matching TRBD2. The ends lost 3 bases at V and 6 bases at J; junction bases unmatched: 10. The CDR3 sequence is 17 residues long. Germline V gene lookup returns CDR1 SNHLY and CDR2 FYNNEI. CDR3 amino acids: CASSEGPHSGGVNEQFF. CDR3 DNA sequence: TGTGCCAGCAGTGAGGGGCCTCATAGCGGGGGGGTCAATGAGCAGTTCTTC.

This chain uses TRBV25-1 with TRBJ2-3; maybe TRBD1 (5 bases). The CDR3 totals 17 residues. V was shortened by 1 base and J by 0 bases, with 14 bases between the two germline ends. Germline-derived CDR1 and CDR2 are MGHDK and SYGVNS. DNA for the CDR3: TGTGCCAGCAGTGAATCGCAGGGTTGGGCAAGCACAGATACGCAGTATTTT. This translates into CASSESQGWASTDTQYF.

This clonotype has only a few counts. The CDR3 spells CASSRAGQPYEQYF. The CDR3 nucleotides read TGTGCCAGCAGCCGAGCTGGCCAGCCCTACGAGCAGTACTTC. The rearrangement joins TRBV5-5 to TRBJ2-7; no reliable D call. Germline V lookup: CDR1 SGHKS, CDR2 YYEKEE (reference sequence). V was pared by 4 bases and J by 2 bases, with 13 bases between. The CDR3 has 14 amino acids.

V gene TRBV2 combines with J gene TRBJ1-1; the D is unclear. The CDR3 totals 13 residues. Germline V gene data show CDR1 as SNHLY and CDR2 as FYNNEI. V lost 2 bases and J lost 5, with 9 bases in between. CDR3 coding DNA: TGTGCCAGCAGTGAAATGGACGGAACTGAAGCTTTCTTT. Protein sequence: CASSEMDGTEAFF.

A single count supports this clonotype. The chain recombines TRBV12-3 or TRBV12-4 with TRBJ1-2, with D uncertain. The V gene lost 1 base and the J gene lost 2 bases, with 8 bases spanning the gap. This CDR3 is 14 amino acids long. CDR3 sequence (DNA): TGTGCCAGCAGTTTAGGAGGGTTAAACTATGGCTACACCTTC. Protein: CASSLGGLNYGYTF.

This clonotype is termed medium-sized. The chain links TRBV6-7 to TRBJ1-2, with D possibly being TRBD1 (5 bases). TRBV6-7 is marked as an open reading frame, function uncertain. V lost 8 bases and J 1 base, leaving 11 bases between the germline ends. This CDR3 spans 13 amino acids. DNA for the CDR3: TGTGCCAGCCCGACAGCTATTAACTATGGCTACACCTTC. It codes for CASPTAINYGYTF.

This chain connects TRBV19 to TRBJ1-5, with D unclear. Deletions cut 5 bases from V and 11 bases from J, with 4 bases between. Germline V CDR1 and CDR2: LNHDA, SQIVND (reference sequence). The CDR3 sequence is 9 residues long. In DNA form, the CDR3 reads TGTGCCAGTAGTCTGACCCAGCATTTT. Translation gives CASSLTQHF.

The chain carries TRBV2 and TRBJ2-3; 7 positions agree with TRBD1. V shed 7 bases, J shed 3 bases, and the junction held 13 bases outside the gene matches. The CDR3 covers 16 residues. From germline, CDR1 is SNHLY and CDR2 FYNNEI. The CDR3 nucleotides read TGTGCCAGCAACAGGGGTGCGCATTCAATAACAGATACGCAGTATTTT. Translation gives CASNRGAHSITDTQYF.

This rearrangement joins TRBV10-1 to TRBJ2-2, with a tentative D call TRBD1 (7 bases). V lost 5 bases, J lost 7 bases, and 17 bases lay in between. This CDR3 contains 15 residues. Germline CDR1 is WNHNN and CDR2 is SYGVQD (reference sequence). Here the CDR3 DNA reads TGCGCCAGCAGTCCGGGACAGAAGGAGGGCGGGGAGCTGTTTTTT. Protein sequence: CASSPGQKEGGELFF.

The CDR3 DNA reads as TGTGCCAGCAGCTTAGCCCCAGGGATGGAAGAGCAGTACTTC. Protein product: CASSLAPGMEEQYF. V and J are TRBV7-8 and TRBJ2-7; TRBD1 might be the D (5 bases). The CDR3 runs 14 residues. The germline V gene has CDR1 SGHVS and CDR2 FQNEAQ. V dropped 0 bases and J dropped 7 bases, with 13 bases sitting between them.

This clonotype was seen once. The chain joins TRBV19 to TRBJ2-2; D gene unclear. V lost 7 bases and J 3 bases, leaving 12 bases between the germline ends. The CDR3 spans 14 residues. The V gene's germline CDR1 is LNHDA and CDR2 SQIVND (reference sequence). CDR3 sequence: CASTGLGYTGELFF. Written as DNA, the CDR3 is TGTGCCAGTACCGGGCTCGGGTACACCGGGGAGCTGTTTTTT.

The chain employs TRBV19 and TRBJ1-5; D is possibly TRBD1 (5 bases). The CDR3 totals 15 residues. V lost 4 bases, J lost 1 base, and 11 bases lay in between. Germline lookup yields CDR1 LNHDA and CDR2 SQIVND (reference sequence). DNA for the CDR3: TGTGCCAGTAGTAACGAGAGGGGAAGCAATCAGCCCCAGCATTTT. It encodes CASSNERGSNQPQHF.

The chain couples TRBV19 to TRBJ1-6, with 7 bases matching TRBD1. This CDR3 is 14 amino acids long. CDR1 is LNHDA, CDR2 SQIVND, per germline (reference sequence). The V segment lost 6 bases and the J segment 10 bases; nucleotides outside the gene matches: 9. DNA of the CDR3: TGTGCCAGTAGAGACAGGGCCTCGAGGTCACCCCTCCACTTT. Protein sequence: CASRDRASRSPLHF.